Below, 21 T cell receptor beta chains from the same sample are listed, as sequenced in a study of radiotherapy plus CTLA-4 blockade in lung cancer. Sequenced by immunoSEQ multiplex PCR; TCRdb stores in-frame clones only, minus some. The table lists 40,000 or so clones, approximately 86% of them singletons. Source: peripheral blood, taken from a patient treated with radiotherapy plus ipilimumab. Receptors were obtained from a human donor with non-small cell lung cancer whose response to radiotherapy plus ipilimumab could not be evaluated.

The chain carries TRBV5-1 and TRBJ2-7; TRBD2 is a possible D gene (5 bases). Trimming left V 9 bases short and J 0 bases short, with 22 bases between. Germline V CDR1 and CDR2: SGHRS, YFSETQ. This CDR3 has 16 amino acids. The CDR3 DNA reads TGCGCCACCATCCCGACTCGAGGGAGAGCCTCCTACGAGCAGTACTTC. Translated: CATIPTRGRASYEQYF.

The chain carries TRBV15 and TRBJ2-5; a possible D gene is TRBD2 (5 bases). V lost 1 base, J lost 2 bases, and 11 bases lay in between. This CDR3 has 15 amino acids. Germline CDR1 is LNHNV and CDR2 is YYDKDF (reference sequence). The CDR3 DNA reads as TGTGCCACCAGCAGAGTCCCGGGGAGACAAGAGACCCAGTACTTC. Translation: CATSRVPGRQETQYF.

The rearrangement links TRBV7-5 to TRBJ2-5; TRBD2 is the table's D call, not checked against the DNA. TRBV7-5 is a pseudogene. The CDR3 loop spans 15 amino acids. The CDR3 here is CARRPDGRYQETQYF. DNA of the CDR3: TGTGCCAGAAGGCCCGACGGGAGATACCAAGAGACCCAGTACTTC.

This clone was observed once. The chain is built from TRBV7-8 and TRBJ1-5; 10 positions match TRBD1. V shed 5 bases, J shed 11 bases, and the junction held 12 bases outside the gene matches. This CDR3 contains 15 residues. CDR1 SGHVS and CDR2 FQNEAQ come from the germline V gene. CDR3 coding DNA: TGTGCCAGCAGCCCTGACAGGGGGCATGGTGAGGCCCAGCATTTT. Translated, it gives CASSPDRGHGEAQHF.

This chain connects TRBV29-1 to TRBJ2-1, with D possibly matching TRBD1 (5 bases). The germline gives CDR1 SQVTM, CDR2 ANQGSEA. The V end was cut by 7 bases, the J end by 7 bases, with 17 bases between. The CDR3 loop spans 13 amino acids. The CDR3 nucleotides read TGCAGCGGGGCGGCAGGGTCACTTAATGAGCAGTTCTTC. Encoded protein: CSGAAGSLNEQFF.

V usage is TRBV5-4 and J usage is TRBJ1-1; TRBD1 is a possible D gene (6 bases). Germline assignment: CDR1 SGHNT and CDR2 YYREEE (reference sequence). Trimming cost V 6 bases and J 1 base, with 10 bases left between them. The CDR3 has 13 amino acids. Here the CDR3 reads CASIQGPNTEAFF. The CDR3, as DNA: TGTGCCAGCATACAGGGTCCGAACACTGAAGCTTTCTTT.

The chain combines TRBV7-2 with TRBJ1-6, with D tentatively TRBD1 (6 bases). The CDR3 contains 14 residues. The germline V gene has CDR1 SGHTA and CDR2 FQGNSA. Trimming left V 4 bases short and J 8 bases short, with 12 bases between. The chain's CDR3 is CASSSQGSHSPLHF. Here the CDR3 DNA reads TGTGCCAGCAGCTCGCAGGGGTCCCATTCACCCCTCCACTTT.

V and J are TRBV10-1 and TRBJ1-2, with 7 bases matching TRBD1. With 4 bases clipped from V and 1 base from J, the junction kept 3 bases outside the gene matches. CDR1 is WNHNN, CDR2 SYGVQD, per germline (reference sequence). The CDR3 is 14 residues long. CDR3 protein: CASSGTGFNYGYTF. CDR3 in DNA: TGCGCCAGCAGTGGGACAGGTTTTAACTATGGCTACACCTTC.

The rearrangement joins TRBV9 to TRBJ2-1, with TRBD2 as a possible D gene (6 bases). Germline CDR1 reads SGDLS; CDR2 reads YYNGEE. CDR3 length equals 16 residues. The V end lost 2 bases, the J end lost 5 bases, and 17 bases lay between the germline ends. Written as DNA, the CDR3 is TGTGCCAGCAGCGTTGGGGGAGTGGCGGGAAACAATGAGCAGTTCTTC. It yields the protein CASSVGGVAGNNEQFF.

The chain employs TRBV4-3 and TRBJ2-1; D is unclear. V was trimmed by 1 base and J by 0 bases, leaving 7 bases between them. This CDR3 spans 15 amino acids. Germline V lookup: CDR1 LGHNA, CDR2 YSLEER. Here the CDR3 reads CASSQGGNSYNEQFF. The CDR3, as DNA: TGCGCCAGCAGCCAAGGAGGAAACTCCTACAATGAGCAGTTCTTC.

The chain recombines TRBV5-1 with TRBJ2-7; a possible D gene is TRBD1 (7 bases). From germline, CDR1 is SGHRS and CDR2 YFSETQ. The CDR3 runs 14 residues. The V gene lost 3 bases and the J gene lost 7 bases, with 17 bases spanning the gap. The CDR3 DNA sequence: TGCGCCAGCAGCTGGTCCCAGGGGGGTAGGGAGCAGTACTTC. Protein product: CASSWSQGGREQYF.

The chain is built from TRBV2 and TRBJ1-4; D is perhaps TRBD1 (6 bases). Trimming pared 4 bases from V and 8 bases from J, leaving 11 bases between. CDR1 and CDR2 (germline): SNHLY, FYNNEI. This CDR3 contains 13 residues. CDR3 amino acids: CASSVGGREKLFF. In DNA form, the CDR3 reads TGTGCCAGCAGTGTAGGGGGTCGGGAAAAACTGTTTTTT. The complete variable domain, with remaining parts taken from reference TRBV2 and TRBJ1-4, reads EPEVTQTPSHQVTQMGQEVILRCVPISNHLYFYWYRQILGQKVEFLVSFYNNEISEKSEIFDDQFSVERPDGSNFTLKIRSTKLEDSAMYFCASSVGGREKLFFGSGTQLSVL.

This clone was recorded once. The rearrangement links TRBV7-9 to TRBJ1-4, with D perhaps TRBD1 (6 bases). Per the germline V gene, CDR1 is SEHNR and CDR2 is FQNEAQ (reference sequence). The CDR3 totals 16 residues. Trimming pared 4 bases from V and 3 bases from J, leaving 15 bases between. The CDR3 sequence is CASSSPRTEANEKLFF. The CDR3 region has the DNA TGTGCCAGCAGCTCACCCAGGACAGAGGCTAATGAAAAACTGTTTTTT.

This chain joins TRBV11-2 and TRBJ2-1; TRBD2 matches at 7 bases. Germline CDR1 reads SGHAT; CDR2 reads FQNNGV. The CDR3 is 13 residues long. V lost 1 base, J lost 9 bases, and 3 bases stayed unmatched. CDR3 residues: CASSLGGLIEQFF. For the CDR3, the DNA is TGTGCCAGCAGCTTAGGGGGACTAATTGAGCAGTTCTTC. The full variable domain, rest sourced from reference TRBV11-2 and TRBJ2-1, is EAGVAQSPRYKIIEKRQSVAFWCNPISGHATLYWYQQILGQGPKLLIQFQNNGVVDDSQLPKDRFSAERLKGVDSTLKIQPAKLEDSAVYLCASSLGGLIEQFFGPGTRLTVL.

J is TRBJ2-5 and V is TRBV18; 9 nucleotides align to TRBD1. Trimming at V came to 2 bases and at J to 9 bases, leaving 13 bases not matched to a gene. The CDR3 has 16 residues. The germline V gene has CDR1 KGHSH and CDR2 LQKENI. The DNA for the CDR3 is TGTGCCAGCTCACCAACCGCCGGGACAGGGAGGGCGGCCCAGTACTTC. Its translation is CASSPTAGTGRAAQYF. Filled out from reference TRBV18 and TRBJ2-5, the complete variable domain reads NAGVMQNPRHLVRRRGQEARLRCSPMKGHSHVYWYRQLPEEGLKFMVYLQKENIIDESGMPKERFSAEFPKEGPSILRIQQVVRGDSAAYFCASSPTAGTGRAAQYFGPGTRLLVL.

The chain uses TRBV9 and TRBJ2-2; D gene unclear. The CDR3 loop spans 14 amino acids. Per the germline V gene, CDR1 is SGDLS and CDR2 is YYNGEE. V was clipped by 0 bases and J by 4 bases, with 7 bases between them. The CDR3 bases are TGTGCCAGCAGCGTAGCTGGGCTCACCGGGGAGCTGTTTTTT. Translated: CASSVAGLTGELFF.

Regarding this clone: The sample contains more than one DNA sequence encoding this CDR3. The V and J genes are TRBV11-2 and TRBJ1-2; D is unresolved. The CDR3 has 13 amino acids. The ends were cut back, 6 bases at V and 4 bases at J, with 12 bases in the middle. Germline-derived CDR1 and CDR2 are SGHAT and FQNNGV. The DNA of the CDR3 is TGTGCCAGCAGTTTAAATTCGGGCTATGGCTACACCTTC. Encoded protein: CASSLNSGYGYTF.

The chain carries TRBV20-1 and TRBJ2-1; D call uncertain. The CDR3 consists of 10 residues. Germline CDR1 DFQATT, CDR2 SNEGSKA (reference sequence). V lost 1 base and J lost 10, with 5 bases in between. The CDR3 nucleotides read TGCAGTGCTAGAGGAGAGGAGCAGTTCTTC. This encodes CSARGEEQFF.

J is TRBJ1-5 and V is TRBV19, with D perhaps TRBD1 (6 bases). Per the germline V gene, CDR1 is LNHDA and CDR2 is SQIVND (reference sequence). This CDR3 has 16 residues. Trimming took off 5 bases at V and 2 bases at J, with 16 bases between the two ends. CDR3: CASSPHSTGGNQPQHF. The CDR3 region has the DNA TGTGCCAGTAGTCCCCACTCGACAGGTGGCAATCAGCCCCAGCATTTT.

This clone came up a few times. The chain is built from TRBV5-1 and TRBJ2-1, with 10 bases fitting TRBD2. The CDR3 spans 17 residues. In germline, CDR1 is SGHRS, CDR2 YFSETQ. After removal of 0 bases from V and 5 bases from J, the junction contained 8 bases not matched to a gene. The CDR3 reads CASSLVALAGFNNEQFF. The CDR3 DNA reads as TGCGCCAGCAGCTTGGTTGCACTAGCGGGGTTCAACAATGAGCAGTTCTTC. Based on the CDR3 plus reference TRBV5-1 and TRBJ2-1, the full variable domain is KAGVTQTPRYLIKTRGQQVTLSCSPISGHRSVSWYQQTPGQGLQFLFEYFSETQRNKGNFPGRFSGRQFSNSRSEMNVSTLELGDSALYLCASSLVALAGFNNEQFFGPGTRLTVL.

For this clone: This specimen includes other DNA sequences encoding the same CDR3. V gene TRBV28 combines with J gene TRBJ1-5; TRBD1 matches at 8 bases. The J segment lost 1 base and the V segment lost 5 bases, leaving 7 bases of the junction unmatched. The CDR3 totals 16 residues. Germline CDR1 and CDR2: MDHEN and SYDVKM. CDR3 DNA sequence: TGTGCCAGCAGTCCCAGATACAGGGGGAGCAATCAGCCCCAGCATTTT. This translates into CASSPRYRGSNQPQHF. The whole variable domain, filled in from reference TRBV28 and TRBJ1-5, reads DVKVTQSSRYLVKRTGEKVFLECVQDMDHENMFWYRQDPGLGLRLIYFSYDVKMKEKGDIPEGYSVSREKKERFSLILESASTNQTSMYLCASSPRYRGSNQPQHFGDGTRLSIL.